These T cell receptor beta chains were read from a single sample in a study of blood T cell repertoires in COVID-19. Using immunoSEQ multiplex PCR, the repertoire was profiled, and TCRdb retains in-frame clones only, with some absent. The sample lists 90,000 or so clones, about 83% occurring once. Source material: peripheral blood. The source is a human donor in a cohort sampled during active COVID-19. CDR3s include the opening cysteine and the closing phenylalanine or tryptophan. D genes are given only for firm matches. Only some rows state a clone size, as once, few, many or a class for expanded clones.

V gene	clone size	J gene	D gene	CDR3 protein	CDR3 DNA
TRBV5-6	once	TRBJ2-7	TRBD1	CASSEAGTGSYEQYF	TGTGCCAGCAGCGAAGCCGGGACAGGCTCCTACGAGCAGTACTTC
TRBV10-3	-	TRBJ1-2	-	CAISDTFGYGYTF	TGTGCCATCAGTGACACTTTCGGGTATGGCTACACCTTC
TRBV6-6	-	TRBJ2-7	-	CASSQQEYSYEQYF	TGTGCCAGCAGTCAACAGGAATACTCCTACGAGCAGTACTTC
TRBV9	-	TRBJ2-1	TRBD2	CASSVGPGLAGAYNEQFF	TGTGCCAGCAGCGTAGGCCCAGGGCTAGCGGGAGCCTACAATGAGCAGTTCTTC
TRBV5-5	-	TRBJ1-5	-	CASSLDRSGQPQHF	TGTGCCAGCAGCTTAGACAGGTCGGGTCAGCCCCAGCATTTT
TRBV27	-	TRBJ2-2	-	CASSWSGTGELFF	TGTGCCAGCAGTTGGTCCGGGACCGGGGAGCTGTTTTTT
TRBV18	-	TRBJ1-3	-	CASSPRRESSGNTIYF	TGTGCCAGCTCACCACGCAGGGAATCCTCTGGAAACACCATATATTTT
TRBV30	once	TRBJ1-6	TRBD1	CAWSEQGFNSPLHF	TGTGCCTGGAGCGAACAGGGGTTTAATTCACCCCTCCACTTT
TRBV3-1/TRBV3-2	-	TRBJ2-1	TRBD2	CASSQGLGGSPFF	TGTGCCAGCAGCCAAGGGCTGGGGGGGAGCCCGTTCTTC
TRBV29-1	-	TRBJ2-7	TRBD2	CSVEEGLADSYEQYF	TGCAGCGTTGAGGAAGGACTAGCGGACTCCTACGAGCAGTACTTC
TRBV2	-	TRBJ2-7	TRBD2	CASSGLAGGVAYEQYF	TGTGCCAGCAGTGGACTAGCGGGAGGTGTTGCCTACGAGCAGTACTTC
TRBV3-1/TRBV3-2	-	TRBJ2-5	-	CASSPGETQYF	TGTGCCAGCAGCCCGGGGGAGACCCAGTACTTC